This TCR beta chain was recorded in a study of monozygotic twins with inflammatory bowel disease. Study conclusions and caveats: For IBD patients, clonotypes shared with others were fewer than for healthy twins, especially with disease activity. Distinction of different T cell subtypes was not possible.

The CDR3 loop spans 12 amino acids. A word on this clonotype: The antigen remains unidentified.

The UMIs contained a 6-nucleotide sample barcode. They were added by template switching during cDNA synthesis. TCRdb re-called the 5' RACE reads and shows each CDR3 protein once, DNA omitted. The sample's table shows approximately 160,000 distinct CDR3 sequences. This clonotype was obtained from a human donor with ulcerative colitis or Crohn's disease, or a healthy co-twin of an affected twin (not recorded which). The gene calls are TRBV12-3 or TRBV12-4 and TRBJ2-7. Sequencing input: blood. The CDR3 sequence is CASSLVGNEQYF.